A selection of T cell receptor beta chains follows, all from one sample in a study of T cell clonotyping in hematopoietic cell transplantation. TCRdb's copy holds only in-frame clones and misses some; the assay was immunoSEQ multiplex PCR. Of tens of thousands of clones listed, under 90% are singletons. The sequenced sample was peripheral blood mononuclear cells, obtained before stem cell transplant. The receptor source for this set is a man aged 55 to 70 with biphenotypic leukemia. Some clones in this sample may be carry-over from other donors' samples. CDR3s include the opening cysteine and the closing phenylalanine or tryptophan. Each record gives: clone size, D gene, J gene, V gene, CDR3 protein, CDR3 DNA. D genes are given only for firm matches. Clone size is stated in some rows and not others, as once, few, many or a class when expanded.

>-|-|TRBJ2-1|TRBV7-9
CASSGSGRGTFINEQFF
TGTGCCAGCAGCGGGTCCGGACGCGGTACATTTATCAATGAGCAGTTCTTC
>-|-|TRBJ1-5|TRBV4-1
CASSHAGTINQPQHF
TGCGCCAGCAGCCACGCCGGGACTATCAATCAGCCCCAGCATTTT
>-|-|TRBJ2-2|TRBV19
CASSIALGELFF
TGTGCCAGTAGTATAGCCCTTGGGGAGCTGTTTTTT
>-|TRBD1|TRBJ2-7|TRBV19
CASSRDSSYEQYF
TGTGCCAGCTCCCGGGACAGCTCCTACGAGCAGTACTTC
>-|TRBD2|TRBJ2-4|TRBV5-4
CASSPSGGDNIQYF
TGTGCCAGCAGCCCCTCGGGAGGAGATAACATTCAGTACTTC
>-|-|TRBJ1-1|TRBV7-9
CASSFVSEAFF
TGTGCCAGCAGCTTTGTCAGCGAAGCTTTCTTT
>-|-|TRBJ2-5|TRBV20-1
CSARDQETQYF
TGCAGTGCTAGGGATCAAGAGACCCAGTACTTC
>-|-|TRBJ1-1|TRBV9
CASSWSKDTEAFF
TGTGCCAGCAGCTGGAGTAAGGACACTGAAGCTTTCTTT
>-|-|TRBJ1-1|TRBV5-8
CASSFTSNTEAFF
TGTGCCAGCAGCTTTACTTCAAACACTGAAGCTTTCTTT
>-|TRBD2|TRBJ2-7|TRBV2
CASRGTRNSYEQYF
TGTGCCAGCAGGGGGACTAGGAACTCCTACGAGCAGTACTTC
>-|-|TRBJ2-3|TRBV5-1
CASSWSLRTDTQYF
TGCGCCAGCAGCTGGAGCTTGAGGACAGATACGCAGTATTTT
>once|-|TRBJ2-7|TRBV11-2
CASSSTRGYSYEQYF
TGTGCCAGCAGCTCCACTAGGGGCTACTCCTACGAGCAGTACTTC
>-|TRBD1|TRBJ1-1|TRBV27
CASSKKDRGHTEAFF
TGTGCCAGCAGTAAAAAGGACAGGGGGCACACTGAAGCTTTCTTT
>-|-|TRBJ2-2|TRBV7-9
CASSPKLSYTYTGELFF
TGTGCCAGCAGCCCCAAACTCTCCTACACCTACACCGGGGAGCTGTTTTTT
>-|-|TRBJ1-1|TRBV30
CAWTLGPYGDTEAFF
TGTGCCTGGACCCTAGGGCCTTATGGGGACACTGAAGCTTTCTTT
>-|-|TRBJ1-1|TRBV5-1
CASSPQLGRNTEAFF
TGCGCCAGCAGCCCCCAATTGGGGAGAAACACTGAAGCTTTCTTT
>-|-|TRBJ2-4|TRBV5-5
CASSLGAENIQYF
TGTGCCAGCAGCTTGGGGGCAGAAAACATTCAGTACTTC